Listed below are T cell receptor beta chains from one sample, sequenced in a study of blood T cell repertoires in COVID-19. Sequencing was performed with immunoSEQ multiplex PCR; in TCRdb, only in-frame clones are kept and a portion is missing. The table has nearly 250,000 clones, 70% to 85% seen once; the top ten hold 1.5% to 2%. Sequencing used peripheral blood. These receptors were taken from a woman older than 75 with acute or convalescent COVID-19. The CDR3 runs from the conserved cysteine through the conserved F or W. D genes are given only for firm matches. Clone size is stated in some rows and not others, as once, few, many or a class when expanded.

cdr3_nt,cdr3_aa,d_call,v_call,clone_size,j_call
TGTGCCAGCAGCCCCCGGGCAGCGGGGGAGACAATCGGGGAGCTGTTTTTT,CASSPRAAGETIGELFF,TRBD2,TRBV7-2,NA,TRBJ2-2
TGTGCCTGGAGTCACTCTTATAGCAATCAGCCCCAGCATTTT,CAWSHSYSNQPQHF,NA,TRBV30,NA,TRBJ1-5
TGTGCCAGCAGCCAAGGACAGGTCATGGTTAGCACTGAAGCTTTCTTT,CASSQGQVMVSTEAFF,NA,TRBV3-1/TRBV3-2,NA,TRBJ1-1
TGTGCCAGCAGCTTGCAGGGCACAGATACGCAGTATTTT,CASSLQGTDTQYF,NA,TRBV7-9,once,TRBJ2-3
TGTGCCAGCAGCTACCTCCGGGACAGCAGCCCGCAGGTACATCAGCCCCAGCATTTT,CASSYLRDSSPQVHQPQHF,TRBD1,TRBV6-6,NA,TRBJ1-5
TGTGCCAGCAGCTTAGCCGTGGACAGGGTTGGGGAGACCCAGTACTTC,CASSLAVDRVGETQYF,TRBD1,TRBV7-8,NA,TRBJ2-5
TGCGCCAGCAGCCTGGGACTAGCATCCTACAATGAGCAGTTCTTC,CASSLGLASYNEQFF,TRBD2,TRBV5-1,NA,TRBJ2-1
TGTGCCAGCAGCCCTAATTCCTATACGCAGTATTTT,CASSPNSYTQYF,NA,TRBV11-3,NA,TRBJ2-3
TGTGCCAGCAGCTTAGAGAGCGGGTCCCTGAGAGGGACCCAGTACTTC,CASSLESGSLRGTQYF,NA,TRBV7-6,NA,TRBJ2-5
TGTGCCTGGGGATCCCGGGACAGGGGCTACACCTTC,CAWGSRDRGYTF,TRBD1,TRBV30,NA,TRBJ1-2
TGTGCCACCATCCCTGCCACCCGGGGTTCTGGACAGCCCCAGCATTTT,CATIPATRGSGQPQHF,NA,TRBV6-2/TRBV6-3,NA,TRBJ1-5
TGTGCCTGGAGGGCCCGGGACAGGGCATCCCAGCCCCAGCATTTT,CAWRARDRASQPQHF,TRBD1,TRBV30,NA,TRBJ1-5
TGTGCCAGCAGCTTAGTTACAGGGGCTGATGGCTACACCTTC,CASSLVTGADGYTF,TRBD1,TRBV7-2,NA,TRBJ1-2
TGTGCCAGCAGTAAGGACAGGGGAGGGGATCAGCCCCAGCATTTT,CASSKDRGGDQPQHF,TRBD1,TRBV2,NA,TRBJ1-5
TGTGCCAGCAGCTTAGGGACTAGTTCCTACAATGAGCAGTTCTTC,CASSLGTSSYNEQFF,TRBD2,TRBV7-3,NA,TRBJ2-1
TGTGCCAGCAGTGGGGGGGTGGCTGAAGCTTTCTTT,CASSGGVAEAFF,NA,TRBV25-1,NA,TRBJ1-1
TGTGCCAGCAGTGAATTGACAGGTAGACACGAGCAGTACTTC,CASSELTGRHEQYF,NA,TRBV6-1,NA,TRBJ2-7